This T cell receptor beta chain originates from a study of blood T cell repertoires in COVID-19. Assay used: immunoSEQ multiplex PCR; TCRdb lists only in-frame clones, some missing. The sample records 330,000 or so clones, more than 85% being singletons. Individuals aged about 18 to 90 years were recruited from 24 US areas. The V and J ends lost 4 bases and 5 bases respectively, with 8 bases between them. The CDR3 runs 13 residues. Germline CDR1 KGHDR, CDR2 SFDVKD. The TCR originated in a woman in her twenties or thirties who had recovered from COVID-19. The rearrangement links TRBV24-1 to TRBJ1-3; D not resolved. Sequencing input: PBMCs or T cells enriched from blood (not recorded which). CDR3 sequence (DNA): TGTGCCACCAGTGACCCTGACAGAAACACCATATATTTT. It translates to CATSDPDRNTIYF.